The present T cell receptor beta chain was sequenced within a study of T cell responses to AZD1222 COVID-19 vaccine (dated by TCRdb to about 2021). For context, the study as a whole: A total of approximately 240 trial participants underwent TCR sequencing, of whom about 200 had received two doses of AZD1222 and 26 had received two doses of the MenACWY control vaccine. Trial participants were enrolled by age into subgroups of 18-55, 56-69 and 70-plus years, and 148, 28 and 57 TCR-sequenced participants, respectively, were included in these subgroups.

What this sample's time point label stands for: about 28 days (+/-7) after the second vaccine dose. AZD1222 recipients with second doses at about 4 weeks or about 12 weeks were pooled, because spike-specific TCR depth and breadth did not differ between schedules. Vaccinee samples were obtained from the UK trials COV001 and COV002, which included a single-blind randomized controlled phase 2/3 trial of AZD1222 (ChAdOx1 nCoV-19) in healthy adults. Trial participant PBMC samples were collected at day 0 and day 28 after the second dose for TCRbeta chain sequencing. In regard to this clone: The antigen it recognizes is unknown. No base-level quality is on record; no much larger clone is a single base apart.

Broader findings and caveats from the paper: Nearly half of unique spike-specific TCRs reportedly recognized epitopes outside regions mutated in the B.1.351 and B.1.1.7 variants. The whole spike protein was spanned by vaccine-associated CD4 TCRs, and dominant responses were seen in regions 160-218 and 743-854. Because no samples from the day 14 peak response were available, repertoires could be characterized only after the peak T cell response. Participants were mostly white British and included more females than males, and it was suggested by the authors that clonal diversity may have been underestimated. After two AZD1222 doses, both the breadth and the depth of spike-specific TCRs were significantly higher than at day 0 and than in MenACWY recipients. Conclusions about previously exposed vaccinees are limited because only five to seven AZD1222 recipients were SARS-CoV-2 seropositive at baseline. In the small 56-69-year group, the increase in depth fell short of significance, most likely because of low power.

The CDR3 regions of human TCRbeta chains were analyzed by immunosequencing. The original methods were these. TCRs in the repertoires were compared against a reference library of SARS-CoV-2-specific TCRs that had been generated with the MIRA antigen-specificity platform. Breadth meant the fraction of unique TCRs that were SARS-CoV-2-associated, whereas depth meant the fraction of total T cells that were SARS-CoV-2-associated. Each spike-specific TCR was assigned to its reactive spike region and to a CD4 or CD8 class using the MIRA data. Log10-transformed breadth and depth values were compared by one-way ANOVA with Sidak's multiple comparisons tests. The clones in this table, taken by TCRdb from immuneACCESS, are in-frame only. Not every clone is retained; where verified, under half of the shortfall comes from an unresolved V gene, and the cause of the rest is unknown. Clone size and the V and J calls come from that table; the DNA yielded D and trimming. Across this sample there are tens of thousands of clones, with just over 90% seen only once. Approximately 10% of the sample belongs to the ten largest clones.

V loses 0 bases, J loses 1 base, and the germline ends lie 12 bases apart. The CDR1 and CDR2 encoded by the germline V gene are ENHRY and SYGVKD. Inclusive of the bounding cysteine and phenylalanine, the CDR3 is 16 residues long. Only CDR3 DNA is held: 48 bases, read in frame from base 1. The chain employs TRBV10-3 and TRBJ1-1, with the D gene not clear enough to name. The material was peripheral blood, obtained 28 days after the second AZD1222 dose. The source of this sequence is an adult who received the AZD1222 COVID-19 vaccine. The DNA is TGTGCCATCAGTGAGTCCATGGAGACACCGAACACTGAAGCTTTCTTT. The translation is CAISESMETPNTEAFF.